One sample yielded the 9 T cell receptor beta chains listed below, sequenced in a study of blood T cells in healthy people across ages. Next came a second PCR, run for about 6 to 12 cycles, which used a sample-barcoded 5' primer along with a J-beta primer mix. From the 5' RACE reads, TCRdb called clonotypes with MiXCR, one entry per CDR3 protein. The sample lists 870,000 or so distinct CDR3 sequences; 29% were seen once. Sequencing used blood. These receptors were collected from a woman of 80 years or more in good health.

This clonotype was picked up many times. This chain connects TRBV18 to TRBJ2-5, with D uncertain. Germline CDR1 KGHSH, CDR2 LQKENI. There are 16 residues in the CDR3. Trimming pared 3 bases from V and 1 base from J, leaving 15 bases between. Written as DNA, the CDR3 is TGTGCCAGCTCACCCAGCATGGCTTCGACCCAAGAGACCCAGTACTTC. It translates to CASSPSMASTQETQYF.

This clonotype appeared many times. The V gene is TRBV7-2, the J gene TRBJ2-5, with 7 bases aligning to TRBD1. The ends lost 5 bases at V and 4 bases at J; junction bases unmatched: 7. The CDR3 has 14 residues. The germline CDR1 and CDR2 sequences are SGHTA and FQGNSA. CDR3 in DNA: TGTGCCAGCAGCAAAAGGGGGCCGGGAGAGACCCAGTACTTC. It encodes CASSKRGPGETQYF.

Details on this clonotype: A much larger clone lies a single base off, so this may be a read error. The CDR3 DNA follows: TGCAGTGCTATGGCTGCCCCCAACTACTACGAGCAGTACTTC. It translates to CSAMAAPNYYEQYF. J is TRBJ2-7 and V is TRBV20-1; no clear D gene. V lost 4 bases, J lost 3 bases, and 16 bases lay in between. CDR1 and CDR2 (germline): DFQATT, SNEGSKA (reference sequence). The CDR3 spans 14 residues.

This clonotype has a count of ten or more. This chain links TRBV20-1 with TRBJ2-1; 9 nucleotides match TRBD1. Trimming cost V 4 bases and J 10 bases; bases outside gene matches: 8. The CDR3 consists of 13 residues. CDR1 and CDR2 from the germline V gene are DFQATT and SNEGSKA (reference sequence). CDR3 DNA: TGCAGTGCTAAATGGACAGGGGAAGGCGAGCAGTTCTTC. Translation: CSAKWTGEGEQFF.

This clonotype was found many times. The chain recombines TRBV6-2 or TRBV6-3 with TRBJ2-1, with 8 bases identical to TRBD1. This CDR3 has 13 residues. V lost 4 bases, J lost 10 bases, and 6 bases stayed unmatched. Germline V CDR1 and CDR2: MNHEY, SVGEGT. The CDR3 reads CASSLDRGGEQFF. In DNA, the CDR3 is TGTGCCAGCAGTTTAGACAGGGGCGGAGAGCAGTTCTTC.

This clonotype was observed many times. J is TRBJ2-1 and V is TRBV12-3 or TRBV12-4; 9 bases agree with TRBD1. J lost 4 bases, V lost 8 bases, and 9 bases had no gene match. The CDR3 runs to 15 residues. The CDR3 loop reads CASALGQGLYNEQFF. CDR3 DNA sequence: TGTGCCAGCGCCCTTGGACAGGGGCTATACAATGAGCAGTTCTTC.

The rearrangement joins TRBV18 to TRBJ2-3; unclear D gene. CDR1 KGHSH and CDR2 LQKENI come from the germline V gene. Trimming removed 3 bases from V and 8 bases from J, with 12 bases in between. CDR3 length equals 13 residues. CDR3 DNA: TGTGCCAGCTCACCCACAGACTCAGTTACGCAGTATTTT. Translated: CASSPTDSVTQYF.

This clonotype was seen ten or more times. The J gene is TRBJ2-1, the V gene TRBV12-3 or TRBV12-4; TRBD1 might be the D (5 bases). This CDR3 region has 17 residues. V was pared by 3 bases and J by 9 bases, with 24 bases between. CDR3 residues: CASSFTGARNGLGEQFF. Here the CDR3 DNA reads TGTGCCAGCAGTTTTACTGGGGCGAGAAACGGTTTGGGTGAGCAGTTCTTC.

This clonotype was recorded a few times. V gene TRBV9 combines with J gene TRBJ1-2, with D uncertain. Germline V gene data show CDR1 as SGDLS and CDR2 as YYNGEE. V dropped 3 bases and J dropped 5 bases, with 17 bases sitting between them. This CDR3 is 15 amino acids long. Here the CDR3 DNA reads TGTGCCAGCAGCGGGACCCCAGACCGGGTTTATGGCTACACCTTC. Protein: CASSGTPDRVYGYTF. Full variable domain (missing parts from reference TRBV9 and TRBJ1-2): DSGVTQTPKHLITATGQRVTLRCSPRSGDLSVYWYQQSLDQGLQFLIQYYNGEERAKGNILERFSAQQFPDLHSELNLSSLELGDSALYFCASSGTPDRVYGYTFGSGTRLTVV.